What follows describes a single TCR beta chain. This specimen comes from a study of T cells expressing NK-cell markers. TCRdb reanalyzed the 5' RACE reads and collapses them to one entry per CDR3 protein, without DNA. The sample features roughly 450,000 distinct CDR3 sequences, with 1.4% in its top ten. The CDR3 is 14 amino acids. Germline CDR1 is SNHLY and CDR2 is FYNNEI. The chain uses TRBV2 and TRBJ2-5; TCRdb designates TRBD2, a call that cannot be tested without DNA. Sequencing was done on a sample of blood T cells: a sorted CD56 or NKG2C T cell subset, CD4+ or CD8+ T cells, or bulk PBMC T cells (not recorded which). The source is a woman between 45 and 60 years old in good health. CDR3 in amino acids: CASSVRGNQETQYF. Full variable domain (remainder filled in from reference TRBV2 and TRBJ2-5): EPEVTQTPSHQVTQMGQEVILRCVPISNHLYFYWYRQILGQKVEFLVSFYNNEISEKSEIFDDQFSVERPDGSNFTLKIRSTKLEDSAMYFCASSVRGNQETQYFGPGTRLLVL.